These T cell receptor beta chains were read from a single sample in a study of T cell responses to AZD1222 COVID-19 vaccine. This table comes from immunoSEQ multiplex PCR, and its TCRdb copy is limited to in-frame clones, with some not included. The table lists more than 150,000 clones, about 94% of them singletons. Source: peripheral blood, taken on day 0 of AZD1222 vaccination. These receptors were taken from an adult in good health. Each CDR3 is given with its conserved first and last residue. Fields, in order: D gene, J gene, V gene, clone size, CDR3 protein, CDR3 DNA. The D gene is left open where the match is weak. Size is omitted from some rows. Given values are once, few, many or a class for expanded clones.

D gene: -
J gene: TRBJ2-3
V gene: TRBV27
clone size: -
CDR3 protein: CASTGNWTDTQYF
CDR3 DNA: TGTGCCAGTACAGGGAATTGGACAGATACGCAGTATTTT

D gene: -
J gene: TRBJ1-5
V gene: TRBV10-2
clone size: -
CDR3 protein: CASSDSLINQPQHF
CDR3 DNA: TGCGCCAGCAGTGATAGTCTGATAAATCAGCCCCAGCATTTT

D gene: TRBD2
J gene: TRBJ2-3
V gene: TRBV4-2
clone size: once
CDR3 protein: CASSQEPRAGGPGGTDTQYF
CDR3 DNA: TGTGCCAGCAGCCAAGAACCTAGAGCGGGAGGGCCTGGGGGCACAGATACGCAGTATTTT

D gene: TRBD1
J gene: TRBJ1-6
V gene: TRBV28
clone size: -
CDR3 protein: CASSQQGAFSPLHF
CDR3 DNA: TGTGCCAGCAGCCAACAGGGGGCATTTTCACCCCTCCACTTT

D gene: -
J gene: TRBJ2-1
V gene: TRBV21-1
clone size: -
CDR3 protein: CASSKATGCDEQFF
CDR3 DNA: TGTGCCAGCAGCAAAGCGACAGGTTGCGATGAGCAGTTCTTC

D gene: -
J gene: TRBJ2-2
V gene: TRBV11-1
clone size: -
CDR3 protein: CASRSSVQDTGELFF
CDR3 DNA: TGTGCCAGCAGATCGTCAGTCCAGGACACCGGGGAGCTGTTTTTT

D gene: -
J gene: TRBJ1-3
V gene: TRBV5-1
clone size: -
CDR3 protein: CASSPGRGTGNTIYF
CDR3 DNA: TGCGCCAGCAGCCCAGGGCGGGGGACTGGAAACACCATATATTTT

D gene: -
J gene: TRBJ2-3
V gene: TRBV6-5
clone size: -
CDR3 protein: CASSGFRTDTQYF
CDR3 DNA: TGTGCCAGCAGCGGCTTTCGCACAGATACGCAGTATTTT

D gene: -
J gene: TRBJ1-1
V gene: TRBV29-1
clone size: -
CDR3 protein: CSVDRGWGTEAFF
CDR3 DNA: TGCAGCGTTGATAGGGGGTGGGGCACTGAAGCTTTCTTT

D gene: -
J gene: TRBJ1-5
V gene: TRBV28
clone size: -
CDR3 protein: CASKRENGPQHF
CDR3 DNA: TGTGCCAGCAAAAGGGAGAACGGGCCCCAGCATTTT

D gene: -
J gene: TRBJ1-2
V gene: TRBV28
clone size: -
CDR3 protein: CASSLGGANYGYTF
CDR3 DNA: TGTGCCAGCAGTTTGGGGGGGGCAAACTATGGCTACACCTTC

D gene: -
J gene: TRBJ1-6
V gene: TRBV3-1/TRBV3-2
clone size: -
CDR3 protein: CASSQGSGEWDSPLHF
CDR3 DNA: TGTGCCAGCAGCCAAGGGTCCGGCGAGTGGGATTCACCCCTCCACTTT

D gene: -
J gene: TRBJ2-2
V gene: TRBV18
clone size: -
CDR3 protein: CASSPFHTGELFF
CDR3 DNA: TGTGCCAGCTCACCATTTCACACCGGGGAGCTGTTTTTT

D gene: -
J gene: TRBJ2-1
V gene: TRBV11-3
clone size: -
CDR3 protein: CASSLGGTGSSYNEQFF
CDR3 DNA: TGTGCCAGCAGCTTAGGTGGAACAGGGAGCTCCTACAATGAGCAGTTCTTC

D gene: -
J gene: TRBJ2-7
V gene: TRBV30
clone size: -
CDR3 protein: CAWERPPGLSNEQYF
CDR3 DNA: TGTGCCTGGGAAAGACCTCCGGGACTTTCGAACGAGCAGTACTTC

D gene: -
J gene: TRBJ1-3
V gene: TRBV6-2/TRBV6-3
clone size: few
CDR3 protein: CASSYSGGSSVPAF
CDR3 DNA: TGTGCCAGCAGTTACTCTGGGGGGTCCTCCGTTCCCGCTTTT

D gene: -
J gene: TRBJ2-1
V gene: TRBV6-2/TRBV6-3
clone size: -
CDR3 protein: CASSYTGPSYNEQFF
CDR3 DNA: TGTGCCAGCAGCTATACAGGGCCCTCCTACAATGAGCAGTTCTTC

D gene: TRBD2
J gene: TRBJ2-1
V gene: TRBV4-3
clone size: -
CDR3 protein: CASSQEISLGTSGSSHEQFF
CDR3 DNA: TGCGCCAGCAGCCAAGAAATCTCCTTGGGGACTAGCGGGAGTTCACACGAGCAGTTCTTC

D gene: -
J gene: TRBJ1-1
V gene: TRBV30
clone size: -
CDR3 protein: CAWVTSTDTEAFF
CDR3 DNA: TGTGCCTGGGTCACATCTACCGACACTGAAGCTTTCTTT

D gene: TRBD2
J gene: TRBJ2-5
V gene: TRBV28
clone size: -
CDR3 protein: CASSQRGWGRAQETQYF
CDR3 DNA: TGTGCCAGCAGCCAGCGCGGCTGGGGGAGGGCCCAAGAGACCCAGTACTTC

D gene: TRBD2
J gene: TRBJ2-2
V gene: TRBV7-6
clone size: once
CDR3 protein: CASSLDVSSAGGSTGELFF
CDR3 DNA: TGTGCCAGCAGCTTAGATGTTAGTTCGGCGGGGGGGAGCACCGGGGAGCTGTTTTTT

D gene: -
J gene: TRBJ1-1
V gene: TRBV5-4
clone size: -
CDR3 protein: CASSRTENTEAFF
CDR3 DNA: TGTGCCAGCAGCAGGACAGAGAACACTGAAGCTTTCTTT

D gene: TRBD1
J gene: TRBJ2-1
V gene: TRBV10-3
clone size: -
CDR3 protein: CAISYRGDEQFF
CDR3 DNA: TGTGCCATCAGCTACAGGGGGGACGAGCAGTTCTTC

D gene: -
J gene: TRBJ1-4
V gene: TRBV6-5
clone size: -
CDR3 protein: CATREQVRNEKLFF
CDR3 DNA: TGTGCCACCAGGGAGCAGGTTCGTAATGAAAAACTGTTTTTT

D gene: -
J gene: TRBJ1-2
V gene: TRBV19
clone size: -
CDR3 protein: CASQGTGTANYGYTF
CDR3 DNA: TGTGCCAGTCAAGGAACAGGGACGGCTAACTATGGCTACACCTTC

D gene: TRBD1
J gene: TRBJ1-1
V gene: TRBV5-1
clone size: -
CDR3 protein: CASSLGTWIDRGTEAFF
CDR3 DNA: TGCGCCAGCAGCTTGGGTACATGGATCGACAGGGGAACTGAAGCTTTCTTT

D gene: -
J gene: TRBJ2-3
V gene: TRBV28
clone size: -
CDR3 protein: CASSPYRQADTQYF
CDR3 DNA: TGTGCCAGCAGTCCTTATCGACAGGCAGATACGCAGTATTTT

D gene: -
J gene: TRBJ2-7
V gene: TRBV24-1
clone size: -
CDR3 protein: CATSGRQSYEQYF
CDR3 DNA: TGTGCCACCAGTGGTCGGCAGTCCTACGAGCAGTACTTC

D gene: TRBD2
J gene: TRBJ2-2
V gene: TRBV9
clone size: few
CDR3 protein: CASSVAAGEGAGELFF
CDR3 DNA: TGTGCCAGCAGCGTAGCGGCGGGAGAGGGAGCCGGGGAGCTGTTTTTT

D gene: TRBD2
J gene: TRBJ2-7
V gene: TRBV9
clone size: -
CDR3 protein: CASSTPKGLAGAGEQYF
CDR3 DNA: TGTGCCAGCAGCACCCCAAAGGGACTAGCGGGAGCGGGTGAGCAGTACTTC

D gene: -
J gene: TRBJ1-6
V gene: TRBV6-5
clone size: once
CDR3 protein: CASSYSGGGSSPLHF
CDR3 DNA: TGTGCCAGCAGTTACTCGGGGGGGGGTAGTTCACCCCTCCACTTT

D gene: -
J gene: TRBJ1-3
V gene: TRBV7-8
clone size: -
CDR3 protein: CASSLAQSSGNTIYF
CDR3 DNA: TGTGCCAGCAGCTTAGCGCAGAGCTCTGGAAACACCATATATTTT

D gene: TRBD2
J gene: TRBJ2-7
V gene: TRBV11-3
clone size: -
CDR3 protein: CASSLDGSGASYEQYF
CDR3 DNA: TGTGCCAGCAGCTTAGATGGTAGCGGGGCATCCTACGAGCAGTACTTC

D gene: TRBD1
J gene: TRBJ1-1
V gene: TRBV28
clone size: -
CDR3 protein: CASSSPGQWAFF
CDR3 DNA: TGTGCCAGCAGTTCCCCGGGACAGTGGGCTTTCTTT

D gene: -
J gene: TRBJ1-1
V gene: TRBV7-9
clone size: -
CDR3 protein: CASSLGGPGRLNTEAFF
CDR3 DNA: TGTGCCAGCAGCTTAGGCGGGCCGGGACGGTTGAACACTGAAGCTTTCTTT

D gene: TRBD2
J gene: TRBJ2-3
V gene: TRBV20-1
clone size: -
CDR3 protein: CSASSLTSGPDSTDTQYF
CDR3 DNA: TGCAGTGCTAGTAGTCTAACTAGCGGGCCGGATTCCACAGATACGCAGTATTTT

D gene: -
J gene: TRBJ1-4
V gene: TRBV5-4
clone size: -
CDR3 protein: CASSSEVYNEKLFF
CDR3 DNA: TGTGCCAGCAGCTCAGAAGTCTACAATGAAAAACTGTTTTTT

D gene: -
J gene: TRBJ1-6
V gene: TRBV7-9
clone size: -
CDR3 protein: CASSLEDRDNSPLHF
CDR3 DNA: TGTGCCAGCAGCTTAGAGGACAGAGATAATTCACCCCTCCACTTT

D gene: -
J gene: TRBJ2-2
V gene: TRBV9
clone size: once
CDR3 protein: CASSHGWNTGELFF
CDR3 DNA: TGTGCCAGCAGCCATGGGTGGAACACCGGGGAGCTGTTTTTT

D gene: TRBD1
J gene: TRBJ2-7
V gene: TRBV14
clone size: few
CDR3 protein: CASSQVGGTGSREQYF
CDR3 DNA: TGTGCCAGCAGCCAAGTTGGAGGGACAGGGTCCAGAGAGCAGTACTTC

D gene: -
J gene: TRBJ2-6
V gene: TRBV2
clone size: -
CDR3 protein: CASIIGGANVLTF
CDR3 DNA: TGTGCCAGCATAATAGGTGGGGCCAACGTCCTGACTTTC

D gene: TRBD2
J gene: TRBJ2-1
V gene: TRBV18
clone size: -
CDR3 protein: CASSRGLVGEQFF
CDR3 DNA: TGTGCCAGCTCACGCGGACTAGTAGGTGAGCAGTTCTTC

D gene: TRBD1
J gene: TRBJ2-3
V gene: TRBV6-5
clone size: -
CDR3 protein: CASIGTGVTDTQYF
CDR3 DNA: TGTGCCAGCATAGGGACAGGGGTCACAGATACGCAGTATTTT

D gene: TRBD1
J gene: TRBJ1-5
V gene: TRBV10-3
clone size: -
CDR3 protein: CAISEPGQFNQPQHF
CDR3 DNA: TGTGCCATCAGTGAGCCGGGACAGTTTAATCAGCCCCAGCATTTT

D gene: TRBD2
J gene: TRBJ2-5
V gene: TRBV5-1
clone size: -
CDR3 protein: CASSNGGAQGETQYF
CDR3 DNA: TGCGCCAGCAGCAACGGGGGGGCGCAGGGAGAGACTCAGTACTTC

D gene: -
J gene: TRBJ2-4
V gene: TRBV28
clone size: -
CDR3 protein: CASRARGKNIQYF
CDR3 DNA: TGTGCCAGCAGGGCCAGGGGCAAAAACATTCAGTACTTC

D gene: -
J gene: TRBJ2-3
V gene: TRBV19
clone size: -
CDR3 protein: CASSPSGGTDTQYF
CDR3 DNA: TGTGCCAGTAGTCCAAGCGGTGGCACAGATACGCAGTATTTT

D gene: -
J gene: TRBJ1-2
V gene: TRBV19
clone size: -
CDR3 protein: CASSISGIYGYTF
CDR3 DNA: TGTGCCAGTAGTATCTCAGGGATCTATGGCTACACCTTC